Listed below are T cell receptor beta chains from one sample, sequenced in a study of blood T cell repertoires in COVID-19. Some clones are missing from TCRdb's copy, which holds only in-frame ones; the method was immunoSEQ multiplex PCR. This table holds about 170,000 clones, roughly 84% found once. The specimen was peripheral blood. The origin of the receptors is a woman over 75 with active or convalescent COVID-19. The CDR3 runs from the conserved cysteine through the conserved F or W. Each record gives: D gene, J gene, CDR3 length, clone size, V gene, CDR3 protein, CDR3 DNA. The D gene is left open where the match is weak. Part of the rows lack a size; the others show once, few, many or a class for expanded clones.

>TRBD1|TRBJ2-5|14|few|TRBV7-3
CASSGTGGKETQYF
TGTGCCAGCAGCGGGACAGGTGGAAAAGAGACCCAGTACTTC
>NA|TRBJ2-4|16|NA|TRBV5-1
CASSPDRAYQGNIQYF
TGCGCCAGCAGCCCAGACCGGGCCTACCAGGGAAACATTCAGTACTTC
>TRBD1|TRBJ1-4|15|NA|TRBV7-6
CASSLALDRGLELFF
TGTGCCAGCAGCTTAGCTTTGGACAGGGGGCTAGAACTGTTTTTT
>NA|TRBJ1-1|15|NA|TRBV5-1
CASSLLGLRNTEAFF
TGCGCCAGCAGCTTACTCGGACTCAGGAACACTGAAGCTTTCTTT
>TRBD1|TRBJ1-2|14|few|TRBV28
CASSAQQGWYGYTF
TGTGCCAGCAGTGCACAACAGGGGTGGTATGGCTACACCTTC
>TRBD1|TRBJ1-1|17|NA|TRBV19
CASKKRGWAGGNTEAFF
TGTGCCAGTAAAAAGAGGGGTTGGGCAGGGGGGAACACTGAAGCTTTCTTT
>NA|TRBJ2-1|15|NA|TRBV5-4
CASSLIQGRPNEQFF
TGTGCCAGCAGCTTGATACAGGGCCGCCCCAATGAGCAGTTCTTC
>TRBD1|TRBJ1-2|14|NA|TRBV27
CASSPTGARVRYTF
TGTGCCAGCAGTCCCACAGGGGCGCGAGTTCGCTACACCTTC
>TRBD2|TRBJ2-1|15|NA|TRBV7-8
CASSLGLASYNEQFF
TGTGCCAGCAGCTTAGGACTAGCGTCCTACAATGAGCAGTTCTTC
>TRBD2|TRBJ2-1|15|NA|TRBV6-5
CASSTSGGNYNEQFF
TGTGCCAGCAGTACCAGCGGGGGAAACTACAATGAGCAGTTCTTC
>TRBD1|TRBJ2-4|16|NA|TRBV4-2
CASSQERGTGGNIQYF
TGTGCCAGCAGCCAGGAGAGGGGGACAGGGGGGAACATTCAGTACTTC
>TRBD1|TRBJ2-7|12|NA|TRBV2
CATRDRGDSEYF
TGTGCCACCCGGGACAGGGGGGACTCGGAGTACTTC
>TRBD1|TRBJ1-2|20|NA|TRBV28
CASMAGGTQGASGPDYGYTF
TGTGCCAGCATGGCAGGGGGAACTCAAGGCGCATCAGGCCCCGACTATGGCTACACCTTC
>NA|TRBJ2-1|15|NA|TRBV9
CASSPGLFYRDVLFF
TGTGCCAGCAGCCCAGGACTCTTCTACCGAGATGTTCTGTTCTTC
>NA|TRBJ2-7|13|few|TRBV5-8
CASSRGPSYEQYF
TGTGCCAGCAGTAGAGGGCCCTCCTACGAGCAGTACTTC
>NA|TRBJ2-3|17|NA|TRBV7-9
CASSSRTRRMFTDTQYF
TGTGCCAGCAGCTCTAGGACACGTCGAATGTTCACAGATACGCAGTATTTT
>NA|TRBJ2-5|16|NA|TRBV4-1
CASSTQLRGLQETQYF
TGCGCCAGCAGCACACAGCTCAGGGGATTACAAGAGACCCAGTACTTC
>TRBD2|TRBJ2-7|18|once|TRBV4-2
CASSYKIWTSGSSYEQYF
TGTGCCAGCAGCTACAAGATTTGGACTAGCGGGAGCTCCTACGAGCAGTACTTC
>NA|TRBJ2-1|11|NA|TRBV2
CASSAANEQFF
TGTGCCAGCTCGGCGGCCAATGAGCAGTTCTTC
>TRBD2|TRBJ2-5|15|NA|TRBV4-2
CASSQDRRGGTSQYF
TGTGCCAGCAGCCAAGATCGGCGGGGGGGGACTTCCCAGTACTTC
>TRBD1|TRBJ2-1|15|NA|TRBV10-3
CAISLMDRDYNEQFF
TGTGCCATCAGTCTAATGGACAGGGATTACAATGAGCAGTTCTTC
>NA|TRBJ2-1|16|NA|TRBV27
CATAQEKLTWGSEQFF
TGTGCCACCGCCCAGGAAAAACTGACCTGGGGCAGTGAGCAGTTCTTC
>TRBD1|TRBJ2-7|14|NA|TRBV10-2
CASRDRGRFYEQYF
TGCGCCAGCAGGGATAGGGGGCGCTTCTACGAGCAGTACTTC
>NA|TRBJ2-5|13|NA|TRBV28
CASSPSGGETQYF
TGTGCCAGCAGTCCGAGCGGAGGGGAGACCCAGTACTTC
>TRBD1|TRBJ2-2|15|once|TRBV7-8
CASSTRTGWGEELFF
TGTGCCAGCAGCACCCGGACAGGGTGGGGGGAGGAGCTGTTTTTT
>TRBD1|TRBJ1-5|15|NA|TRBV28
CASSLSRQGYQPQHF
TGTGCCAGCAGCCTCTCAAGACAGGGGTATCAGCCCCAGCATTTT
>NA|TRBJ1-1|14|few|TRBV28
CASRKTEMNTEAFF
TGTGCCAGCAGAAAGACAGAAATGAACACTGAAGCTTTCTTT
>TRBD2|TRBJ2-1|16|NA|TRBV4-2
CASNQGGLAGNNEQFF
TGTGCCAGCAACCAAGGGGGACTAGCGGGAAACAATGAGCAGTTCTTC
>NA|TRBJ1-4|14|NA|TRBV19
CASSRQTTNEKLFF
TGTGCCAGTAGCAGACAGACAACTAATGAAAAACTGTTTTTT
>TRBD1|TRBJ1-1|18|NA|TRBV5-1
CASSLTLLTDRENTEAFF
TGCGCCAGCAGCTTGACCCTTTTAACTGACAGGGAGAACACTGAAGCTTTCTTT
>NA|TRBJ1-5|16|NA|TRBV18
CASSPYTRQPDQPQHF
TGTGCCAGCTCACCTTATACGAGACAGCCAGATCAGCCCCAGCATTTT
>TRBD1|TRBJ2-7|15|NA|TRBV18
CASSPNDRGLYEQYF
TGTGCCAGCTCACCAAATGACAGGGGGCTCTACGAGCAGTACTTC
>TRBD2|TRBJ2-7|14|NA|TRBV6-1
CASSESGRTYEQYF
TGTGCCAGCAGTGAAAGCGGGAGAACATACGAGCAGTACTTC
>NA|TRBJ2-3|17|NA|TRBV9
CASSVGQGDLRTDTQYF
TGTGCCAGCAGCGTAGGCCAAGGCGACTTAAGGACAGATACGCAGTATTTT
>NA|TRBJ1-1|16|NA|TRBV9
CASSPQGGQLNTEAFF
TGTGCCAGCAGCCCGCAGGGAGGGCAGTTGAACACTGAAGCTTTCTTT
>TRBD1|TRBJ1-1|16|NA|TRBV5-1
CASSSTGGIEGTEAFF
TGCGCCAGCAGCTCCACAGGGGGCATTGAGGGGACTGAAGCTTTCTTT
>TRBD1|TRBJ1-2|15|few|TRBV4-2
CASSHDRADPSRYTF
TGTGCCAGCAGCCACGACAGGGCAGATCCCTCGCGCTACACCTTC
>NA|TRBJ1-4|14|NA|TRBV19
CASSIGPEGEKLFF
TGTGCCAGTAGTATTGGCCCAGAGGGTGAAAAACTGTTTTTT
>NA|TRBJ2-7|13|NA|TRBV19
CASSIDREYEQYF
TGTGCCAGTAGTATAGACAGGGAATACGAGCAGTACTTC
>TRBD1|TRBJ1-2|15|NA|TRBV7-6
CASSLARGQGDGYTF
TGTGCCAGCAGCTTAGCGCGGGGACAGGGAGATGGCTACACCTTC
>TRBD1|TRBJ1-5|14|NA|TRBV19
CASSWDRANQPQHF
TGTGCCAGTAGCTGGGACAGGGCCAATCAGCCCCAGCATTTT
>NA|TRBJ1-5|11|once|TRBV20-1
CSARRGWTQHF
TGCAGTGCTAGAAGGGGGTGGACCCAGCATTTT
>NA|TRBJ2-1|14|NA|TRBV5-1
CASSGGLVGHEQFF
TGCGCCAGCAGCGGAGGTCTTGTAGGCCATGAGCAGTTCTTC
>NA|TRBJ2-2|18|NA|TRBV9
CASSVGGFQTRITGELFF
TGTGCCAGCAGCGTAGGAGGATTTCAGACTAGAATCACCGGGGAGCTGTTTTTT
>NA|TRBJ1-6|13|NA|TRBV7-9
CASSLTENSPLHF
TGTGCCAGCAGCTTAACCGAGAATTCACCCCTCCACTTT
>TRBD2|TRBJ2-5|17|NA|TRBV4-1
CASSQLFRLREKETQYF
TGCGCCAGCAGCCAATTATTTAGGTTGCGGGAGAAAGAGACCCAGTACTTC
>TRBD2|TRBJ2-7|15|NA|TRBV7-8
CASSLAVNGEGEQYF
TGTGCCAGCAGCTTAGCAGTAAACGGGGAGGGCGAGCAGTACTTC
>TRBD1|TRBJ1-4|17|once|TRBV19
CASSPTTGKATNEKLFF
TGTGCCAGTAGTCCAACGACAGGGAAGGCAACTAATGAAAAACTGTTTTTT
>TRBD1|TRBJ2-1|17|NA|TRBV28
CASSSFQGQGASNEQFF
TGTGCCAGCAGTTCCTTCCAGGGACAGGGGGCGTCAAATGAGCAGTTCTTC
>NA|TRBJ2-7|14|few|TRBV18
CASSADRKSYEQYF
TGTGCCAGCTCAGCCGACAGAAAATCCTACGAGCAGTACTTC
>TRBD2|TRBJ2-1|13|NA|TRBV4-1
CASSQDESGGQFF
TGCGCCAGCAGCCAAGATGAAAGCGGGGGGCAGTTCTTC
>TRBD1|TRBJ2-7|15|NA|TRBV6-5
CASSNGQGAPFEQYF
TGTGCCAGCAGTAACGGACAGGGGGCGCCGTTCGAGCAGTACTTC
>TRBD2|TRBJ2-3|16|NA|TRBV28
CASKSRGIAGRDTQYF
TGTGCCAGCAAATCAAGGGGGATAGCGGGGCGGGATACGCAGTATTTT
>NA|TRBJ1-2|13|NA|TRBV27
CASSDQGDYGYTF
TGTGCCAGCAGTGATCAGGGCGACTATGGCTACACCTTC
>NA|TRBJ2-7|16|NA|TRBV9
CASSVGSMIPPEEQYF
TGTGCCAGCAGCGTAGGTAGCATGATTCCGCCCGAAGAGCAGTACTTC
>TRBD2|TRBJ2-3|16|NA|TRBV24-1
CATSDFSISGGDTQYF
TGTGCCACCAGTGATTTTTCCATTTCGGGAGGGGATACGCAGTATTTT
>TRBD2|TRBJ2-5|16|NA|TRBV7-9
CASSLTGGRRGETQYF
TGTGCCAGCAGCTTAACGGGAGGGAGGAGAGGAGAGACCCAGTACTTC
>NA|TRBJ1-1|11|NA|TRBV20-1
CSAPREDRNLF
TGCAGTGCTCCCCGGGAAGACAGGAATCTCTTT